What follows are 13 T cell receptor beta chains derived from one specimen sequenced in a study of cytomegalovirus exposure and HLA in healthy donors. The PCR contained 60 Vbeta and 13 Jbeta primers. Using immunoSEQ multiplex PCR, the repertoire was profiled, and TCRdb retains in-frame clones only, with some absent. In the table there are over 80,000 clones, approximately 80% of which are singletons. The sample was PBMCs. The receptors were gathered from a man aged 25 to 40 in good health and CMV-seropositive.

The chain is built from TRBV11-2 and TRBJ1-4; 10 bases are a match to TRBD1. Germline CDR1 reads SGHAT; CDR2 reads FQNNGV. V shed 0 bases and J 8 bases; nucleotides not matched to a gene: 9. This CDR3 is 17 amino acids long. The DNA of the CDR3 is TGTGCCAGCAGCTTAGATCGGCCCCGGGACAGGGGCGAAAAACTGTTTTTT. This translates into CASSLDRPRDRGEKLFF.

V usage is TRBV30 and J usage is TRBJ2-7; 8 nucleotides align to TRBD2. This CDR3 region has 14 residues. Losses at the gene ends were 3 bases for V and 3 bases for J; bases not matched to a gene: 7. CDR1 and CDR2 (germline): GTSNPN, SVGIG (reference sequence). In DNA form, the CDR3 reads TGTGCCTGGAGAGCGGCGGGGGGCGGCTACGAGCAGTACTTC. As protein: CAWRAAGGGYEQYF.

In this sample, this clone turned up a few times. The rearrangement links TRBV2 to TRBJ1-1; 8 nucleotides agree with TRBD1. Germline CDR1 SNHLY, CDR2 FYNNEI. The V segment lost 8 bases and the J segment 4 bases; nucleotides outside the gene matches: 9. The CDR3 is 14 residues long. CDR3 nucleotide sequence: TGTGCCAGCGAGAAGACAGGGGTTGGCACTGAAGCTTTCTTT. Its protein is CASEKTGVGTEAFF.

The chain recombines TRBV6-1 with TRBJ2-7; TRBD2 matches at 10 bases. Trimming cost V 3 bases and J 4 bases; bases outside gene matches: 12. Germline loops: CDR1 MNHNS, CDR2 SASEGT. This CDR3 has 17 amino acids. The CDR3 nucleotides read TGTGCCAGCAGTGACAGGGGGTTTACTAGCGGGATTTACGAGCAGTACTTC. Protein sequence: CASSDRGFTSGIYEQYF.

As for this clone: This is likely a read error, given that the CDR3 carries no conserved phenylalanine or tryptophan at its end. The CDR3 DNA reads TGTGCCGGCAGCTTGTTCACTGAAGCTTTCCTT. This gives the protein CAGSLFTEAFL. The J gene is TRBJ1-1, the V gene TRBV5-6, with D uncertain. The germline CDR1 and CDR2 sequences are SGHDT and YYEEEE. The CDR3 sequence is 11 residues long.

The chain recombines TRBV6-5 with TRBJ1-5, with D unclear. The CDR3 spans 14 residues. Per the germline V gene, CDR1 is MNHEY and CDR2 is SVGAGI. V was cut by 6 bases and J by 3 bases, with 12 bases left in between. The CDR3 sequence is CASSPQIYNQPQHF. CDR3 nucleotide sequence: TGTGCCAGCAGCCCACAGATTTACAATCAGCCCCAGCATTTT.

The chain employs TRBV6-5 and TRBJ2-2; D might be TRBD2 (6 bases). Trimming took off 11 bases at V and 2 bases at J, with 15 bases between the two ends. The CDR3 is 14 amino acids. Germline V gene lookup returns CDR1 MNHEY and CDR2 SVGAGI. CDR3 amino acids: CAAKGSGNTGELFF. As DNA, the CDR3 is TGTGCCGCAAAGGGTAGCGGTAACACCGGGGAGCTGTTTTTT.

The chain employs TRBV5-1 and TRBJ1-2; possibly TRBD1 for D (5 bases). V was clipped by 6 bases and J by 4 bases, with 22 bases between them. Germline V gene lookup returns CDR1 SGHRS and CDR2 YFSETQ. There are 16 residues in the CDR3. CDR3 residues: CASTLGGAGPGYGYTF. CDR3 in DNA: TGCGCCAGCACCCTGGGAGGGGCAGGGCCGGGCTATGGCTACACCTTC.

The rearrangement links TRBV9 to TRBJ2-2; TRBD1 aligns across 7 bases. V lost 0 bases and J lost 2; bases outside the gene matches: 7. Per the germline V gene, CDR1 is SGDLS and CDR2 is YYNGEE. The CDR3 loop spans 17 amino acids. This chain's CDR3 is CASSVAAGTVNTGELFF. The CDR3 DNA reads as TGTGCCAGCAGCGTAGCTGCCGGGACAGTTAACACCGGGGAGCTGTTTTTT.

The chain uses TRBV6-1 and TRBJ2-5; D might be TRBD1 (5 bases). V was trimmed by 4 bases and J by 5 bases, leaving 17 bases between them. Germline assignment: CDR1 MNHNS and CDR2 SASEGT. The CDR3 loop spans 15 amino acids. The CDR3 sequence: CASSATGSGMETQYF. The CDR3, as DNA: TGTGCCAGCAGTGCGACCGGGTCAGGGATGGAGACCCAGTACTTC.

This chain joins TRBV9 and TRBJ2-5; 13 bases line up with TRBD2. The junction had 11 bases not matched to a gene; V was cut back by 4 bases and J by 5 bases. This CDR3 has 17 amino acids. Germline CDR1 and CDR2: SGDLS and YYNGEE. CDR3 coding DNA: TGTGCCAGCAGCCAGGGGACTAGCGGGAAAGTTTGGGAGACCCAGTACTTC. It encodes CASSQGTSGKVWETQYF.

The J gene is TRBJ2-2, the V gene TRBV19; TRBD2 is a possible D gene (7 bases). The V gene's germline CDR1 is LNHDA and CDR2 SQIVND (reference sequence). V gave up 3 bases and J gave up 2 bases, with 13 bases separating them. There are 16 residues in the CDR3. CDR3 nucleotides: TGTGCCAGTAGTATGCTCGGGGGGCTTAACACCGGGGAGCTGTTTTTT. Translated, it gives CASSMLGGLNTGELFF.

The V and J genes are TRBV6-6 and TRBJ2-2, with D perhaps matching TRBD2 (6 bases). This CDR3 is built from 13 residues. Trimming stripped 6 bases from V and 6 bases from J, with 11 bases between. Germline V gene lookup returns CDR1 MNHNY and CDR2 SVGAGI (reference sequence). The CDR3 DNA is TGTGCCAGCAGACAGGACTACTCCGGGGAGCTGTTTTTT. This translates into CASRQDYSGELFF.